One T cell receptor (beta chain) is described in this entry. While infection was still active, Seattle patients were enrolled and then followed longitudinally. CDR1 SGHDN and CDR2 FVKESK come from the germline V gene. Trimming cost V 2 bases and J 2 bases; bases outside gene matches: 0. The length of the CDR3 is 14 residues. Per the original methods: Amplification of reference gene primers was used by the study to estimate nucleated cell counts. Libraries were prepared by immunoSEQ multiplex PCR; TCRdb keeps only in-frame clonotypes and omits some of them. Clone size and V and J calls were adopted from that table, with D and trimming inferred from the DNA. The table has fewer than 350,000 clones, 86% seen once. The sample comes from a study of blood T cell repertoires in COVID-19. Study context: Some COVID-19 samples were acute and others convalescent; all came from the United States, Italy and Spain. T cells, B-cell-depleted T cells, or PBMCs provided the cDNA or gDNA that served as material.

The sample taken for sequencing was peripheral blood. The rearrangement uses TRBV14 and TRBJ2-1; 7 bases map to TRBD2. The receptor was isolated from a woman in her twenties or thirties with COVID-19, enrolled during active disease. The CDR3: CASSQRGAYNEQFF. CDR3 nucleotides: TGTGCCAGCAGCCAACGGGGGGCCTACAATGAGCAGTTCTTC.